This T cell receptor beta chain was captured by sequencing in a study of shared clonotypes between healthy human individuals. Study-wide findings and caveats: An anticipated effect of sequencing depth on clonotype sharing among donors was recognized.

A remark on this clone: What it binds is not known.

The CDR3 loop spans 15 amino acids. V shed 0 bases and J shed 5 bases, with 11 bases lying between them. CDR1 and CDR2 (germline): SGHAT, FQNNGV. The repertoire was sequenced with immunoSEQ multiplex PCR; TCRdb's copy has only in-frame clones and lacks some. The repertoire has 2 million to 3 million clones, roughly nine tenths of them found once; the top ten carry about 0.13%. The sample consisted of naive CD4+ T cells sorted from blood. The subset is: CD45RA+ positively selected. This receptor was obtained from a man younger than 35 in good health. The chain combines TRBV11-2 with TRBJ2-1; D gene unclear. The CDR3, as DNA: TGTGCCAGCAGCTTAGATGGCCTCTCGGACAATGAGCAGTTCTTC. Protein product: CASSLDGLSDNEQFF.